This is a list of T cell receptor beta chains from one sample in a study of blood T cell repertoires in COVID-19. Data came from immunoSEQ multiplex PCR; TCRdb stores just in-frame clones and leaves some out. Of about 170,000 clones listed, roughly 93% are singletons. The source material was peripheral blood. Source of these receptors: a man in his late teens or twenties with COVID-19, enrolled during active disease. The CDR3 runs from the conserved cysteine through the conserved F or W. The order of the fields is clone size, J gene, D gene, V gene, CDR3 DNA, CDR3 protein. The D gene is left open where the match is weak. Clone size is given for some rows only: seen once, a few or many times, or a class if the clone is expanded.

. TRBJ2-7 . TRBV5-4 TGTGCCAGCAGCCCCCAGGTCGCCGTATCCTACGAGCAGTACTTC CASSPQVAVSYEQYF
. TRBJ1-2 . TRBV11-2 TGTGCCAGCAGCATTGGGCTACAGAAGCTGTTC CASSIGLQKLF
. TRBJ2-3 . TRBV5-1 TGCGCCAGCAGGCTACAGGGTGGGACAGATACGCAGTATTTT CASRLQGGTDTQYF
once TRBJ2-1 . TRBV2 TGTGCCAGCAGTGAGGTGGCACAGGACCTCGAGCAGTTCTTC CASSEVAQDLEQFF
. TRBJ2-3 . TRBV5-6 TGTGCCAGCAGCTTTTCCGTGAGGGGCACAGATACGCAGTATTTT CASSFSVRGTDTQYF
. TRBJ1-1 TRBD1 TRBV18 TGTGCCAGCTCACCAGGACAGGACGGGACTGAAGCTTTCTTT CASSPGQDGTEAFF
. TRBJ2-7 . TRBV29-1 TGCAGCGTTGACAGCGACAGCTCCTACGAGCAGTACTTC CSVDSDSSYEQYF
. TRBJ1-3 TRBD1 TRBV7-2 TGTGCCAGCAGCTTGGGACAGGCATCTGGAAACACCATATATTTT CASSLGQASGNTIYF
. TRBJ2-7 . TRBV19 TGTGCCAGTGCCAGGGTCAACGAGCAGTACTTC CASARVNEQYF
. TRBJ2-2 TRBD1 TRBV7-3 TGTGCCAGCAGAGGGACAGGGAACACCGGGGAGCTGTTTTTT CASRGTGNTGELFF
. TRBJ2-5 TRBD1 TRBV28 TGTGCCAGCAGTACTGGGACAGAGGGGAAAGAGACCCAGTACTTC CASSTGTEGKETQYF
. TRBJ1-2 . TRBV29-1 TGCAGCGTTGAAGGTATAGGGGCTGGCTATGGCTACACCTTC CSVEGIGAGYGYTF
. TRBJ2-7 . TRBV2 TGTGCCAGCAGCACAGGGTTTCCCTACGAGCAGTACTTC CASSTGFPYEQYF
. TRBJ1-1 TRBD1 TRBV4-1 TGCGCCAGCACGACTATACTCGACAGGGGGCGAAGGACTGAAGCTTTCTTT CASTTILDRGRRTEAFF
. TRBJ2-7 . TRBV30 TGTGCCTGGAGTGTAGGCCCGCCAGGGCCTCTACTGGAGCAGTACTTC CAWSVGPPGPLLEQYF
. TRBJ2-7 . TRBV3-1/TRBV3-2 TGTGCCAGCAGCCAAGATCGGCGGGAACCGTACTTC CASSQDRREPYF
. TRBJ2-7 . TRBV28 TGTGCCAGCAGTTTAGGCACGTTCGTCCCGGCGGCCTCCTACGAGCAGTACTTC CASSLGTFVPAASYEQYF
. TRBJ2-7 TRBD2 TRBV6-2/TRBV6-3 TGTGCCAGCAGTTACCCAACTAGCGGGAGCTACGAGCAGTACTTC CASSYPTSGSYEQYF
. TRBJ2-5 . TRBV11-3 TGTGCCAGCAGCTTAGGAGGAGCGGCCCAAGAGACCCAGTACTTC CASSLGGAAQETQYF
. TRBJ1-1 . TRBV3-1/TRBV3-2 TGTGCCAGCAGCCGCAGGCCCACTGAAGCTTTCTTT CASSRRPTEAFF
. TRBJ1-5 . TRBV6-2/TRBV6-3 TGTGCCAGCAGTTACACAGGGAGGGGCAATCAGCCCCAGCATTTT CASSYTGRGNQPQHF
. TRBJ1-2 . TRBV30 TGTGCCTGGGAAACTGATAACTATGGCTACACCTTC CAWETDNYGYTF
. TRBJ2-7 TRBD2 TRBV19 TGTGCCAGTAATCGGACGGGGGGAAAAAGCTCCTACGAGCAGTACTTC CASNRTGGKSSYEQYF
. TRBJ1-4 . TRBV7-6 TGTGCCAGCAGCCTATTCCAGGGGTATTCGGAAAAACTGCTTTTT CASSLFQGYSEKLLF
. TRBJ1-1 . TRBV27 TGTGCCAGCAGCGCAACACCGAACACTGAAGCTTTCTTT CASSATPNTEAFF
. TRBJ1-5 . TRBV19 TGTGCCAGTAGTGTTGGCCAGGGCGGCAACAACCAGCATTTT CASSVGQGGNNQHF
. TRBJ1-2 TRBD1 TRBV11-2 TGTGCCAGCAGCTTATGGCAGGGGGCCCCTCGCTACACCTTC CASSLWQGAPRYTF
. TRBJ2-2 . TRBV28 TGTGCCAGCAGTCCTTGGACGGGATACAACACCGGGGAGCTGTTTTTT CASSPWTGYNTGELFF
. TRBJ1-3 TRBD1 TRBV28 TGTGCCAGCGGAGCCTCTGGACAGGCGGACACCATATATTTT CASGASGQADTIYF
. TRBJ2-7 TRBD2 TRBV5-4 TGTGCCAGCAGCCTTGGGACTAGCGACTACGAGCAGTACTTC CASSLGTSDYEQYF
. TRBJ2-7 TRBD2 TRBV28 TGTGCCAGCAGTTTACAGGCGGGGGTCTACGAGCAGTACTTC CASSLQAGVYEQYF
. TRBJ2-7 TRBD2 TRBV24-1 TGTGCCACCAGTGACCGGACTAGAAGTGGTAGATACGAGCAGTACTTC CATSDRTRSGRYEQYF
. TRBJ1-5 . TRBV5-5 TGTGCCAGCAGCTTTATGTCGGGAGGCAATCAGCCCCAGCATTTT CASSFMSGGNQPQHF
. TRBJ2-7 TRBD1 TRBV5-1 TGCGCCAGCAGCACGGACAGGGCTTACGAGCAGTACTTC CASSTDRAYEQYF
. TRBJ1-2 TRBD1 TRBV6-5 TGTGCCAGCAGTTACTCGACAGGGGGTAATGGCTACACCTTC CASSYSTGGNGYTF
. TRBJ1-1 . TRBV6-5 TGTGCCAGCAAAAGGGGTCGGAACACTGAAGCTTTCTTT CASKRGRNTEAFF
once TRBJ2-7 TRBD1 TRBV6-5 TGTGCCAGCAGCCGGACAGGGTTGAGCTCCTACGAGCAGTACTTC CASSRTGLSSYEQYF
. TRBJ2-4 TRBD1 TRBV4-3 TGCGCCAGCAGCCAAGATTTCCGGACAGGGGGCATGGCCAAAAACATTCAGTACTTC CASSQDFRTGGMAKNIQYF
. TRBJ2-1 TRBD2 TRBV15 TGTGCCACCAGCAAGCGACTAGCGGATGAGCAGTTCTTC CATSKRLADEQFF
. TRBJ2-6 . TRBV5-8 TGTGCCAGCTCTTTGCGCTCCAACGTCCTGACTTTC CASSLRSNVLTF
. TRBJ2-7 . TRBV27 TGTGCCAGCGCCCAGAGTGCGGACTCACACTACGAGCAGTACTTC CASAQSADSHYEQYF
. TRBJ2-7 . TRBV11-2 TGTGCCAGCAGCTTGGGACTGGTAACCTACGAGCAGTACTTC CASSLGLVTYEQYF
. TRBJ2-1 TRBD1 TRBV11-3 TGTGCCAGCAGCAGAGGGACAGGAGCCTACGATGAGCAGTTCTTC CASSRGTGAYDEQFF
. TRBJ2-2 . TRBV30 TGTGCCTGGAGCGCCAGGGCGAACACCGGGGAGCTGTTTTTT CAWSARANTGELFF
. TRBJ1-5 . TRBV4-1 TGCGCCAGCAGCCAAGATAGGCGGAGCAATCAGCCCCAGCATTTT CASSQDRRSNQPQHF
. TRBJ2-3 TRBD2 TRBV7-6 TGTGCCAGCAGCTTAGGACCTAGCGGGAGCCCAGATACGCAGTATTTT CASSLGPSGSPDTQYF
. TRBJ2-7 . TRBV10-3 TGTGCCATCAGTGAGCTCTACGAGCAGTACTTC CAISELYEQYF
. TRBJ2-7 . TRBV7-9 TGTGCCAGCAGCCCAGACGGGGCCTACGAGCAGTACTTC CASSPDGAYEQYF
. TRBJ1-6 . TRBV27 TGTGCCAGCAGTTTATCGAGTATCAATTCACCCCTCCACTTT CASSLSSINSPLHF
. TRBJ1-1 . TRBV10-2 TGCGCCAGCAGTTATACGGTGAACACTGAAGCTTTCTTT CASSYTVNTEAFF
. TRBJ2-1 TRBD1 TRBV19 TGTGCCAGTAGGAACCCCGGGACAGGTTTCAATGAGCAGTTCTTC CASRNPGTGFNEQFF
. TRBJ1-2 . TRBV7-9 TGTGCCAGCAGCTGGGACAATGGCTATGGCTACACCTTC CASSWDNGYGYTF
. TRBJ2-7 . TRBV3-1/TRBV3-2 TGTGCCAGCAGCCAACCCCATACCGGGGGGCAGGGTAAAACCGAGCAGTACTTC CASSQPHTGGQGKTEQYF
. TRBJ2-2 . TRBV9 TGTGCCAGCAGCGTCCCCCTTAGCGGTTCGGGCGGGGAGCTGTTTTTT CASSVPLSGSGGELFF
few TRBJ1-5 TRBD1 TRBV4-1 TGCGCCAGCAGCGTCCGGACAGGGGTTGGTCAGCCCCAGCATTTT CASSVRTGVGQPQHF